These 14 T cell receptor beta chains were all obtained from the same sample, sequenced in a study of blood T cell repertoires in COVID-19. Produced via immunoSEQ multiplex PCR; TCRdb's table is partial and in-frame only. The table records a few hundred thousand clones, about 91% of them present only once. Sequencing input: peripheral blood. The source is a person in their late teens or twenties with COVID-19, enrolled during active disease.

This clone was picked up one time. The chain links TRBV5-1 to TRBJ1-6, with no clear D. The CDR3 runs 17 residues. Germline V gene sequence: CDR1 SGHRS, CDR2 YFSETQ. V dropped 0 bases and J dropped 8 bases, with 18 bases sitting between them. The CDR3 reads CASSLGLDGSRDSPLHF. For the CDR3, the DNA is TGCGCCAGCAGCTTGGGGTTAGACGGCTCACGGGATTCACCCCTCCACTTT.

Remarks on this clone: The sample carries other DNA sequences with the same CDR3. The rearrangement links TRBV4-1 to TRBJ2-7, with TRBD1 matching 10 bases. The V and J ends lost 0 bases and 2 bases, in that order; junction bases with no gene match: 1. The CDR3 runs 15 residues. CDR1 is MGHRA and CDR2 is YSYEKL in the germline V gene. The CDR3 protein is CASSQDGTGAYEQYF. As DNA, the CDR3 is TGCGCCAGCAGCCAAGACGGGACAGGGGCCTACGAGCAGTACTTC.

The chain carries TRBV5-1 and TRBJ2-7; the match to TRBD2 covers 11 bases. This CDR3 is built from 15 residues. Losses at the gene ends were 3 bases for V and 9 bases for J; bases not matched to a gene: 11. Germline lookup yields CDR1 SGHRS and CDR2 YFSETQ. The CDR3: CASSSGTSGALGQYF. CDR3 bases: TGCGCCAGCAGCTCCGGGACTAGCGGTGCCCTGGGGCAGTACTTC.

The chain combines TRBV27 with TRBJ1-5; weak D call: TRBD1 (5 bases). This CDR3 has 12 amino acids. Germline CDR1 reads MNHEY; CDR2 reads SMNVEV (reference sequence). Trimming stripped 6 bases from V and 7 bases from J, with 10 bases between. The CDR3 region has the DNA TGTGCCAGCAGCCCGGGGGACCAGCCCCAGCATTTT. This gives the protein CASSPGDQPQHF.

The rearrangement links TRBV11-2 to TRBJ2-3; weak D call: TRBD2 (5 bases). Trimming pared 3 bases from V and 8 bases from J, leaving 6 bases between. CDR1 is SGHAT, CDR2 FQNNGV, per germline. The CDR3 is 11 amino acids. Here the CDR3 reads CASSFEGTQYF. CDR3 DNA: TGTGCCAGCAGCTTTGAGGGTACGCAGTATTTT.

The chain links TRBV9 to TRBJ2-2, with D tentatively TRBD2 (5 bases). The CDR3 length is 17 residues. V lost 2 bases and J lost 1, with 15 bases in between. The germline V gene has CDR1 SGDLS and CDR2 YYNGEE. CDR3 in DNA: TGTGCCAGCAGCGTGGAACGCGGACTGCTGAACACCGGGGAGCTGTTTTTT. Protein sequence: CASSVERGLLNTGELFF.

V usage is TRBV28 and J usage is TRBJ2-4; TRBD2 aligns across 10 bases. CDR1 is MDHEN, CDR2 SYDVKM, per germline. The CDR3 is 17 residues long. J lost 6 bases, V lost 2 bases, and 10 bases had no gene match. The DNA of the CDR3 is TGTGCCAGCAGTTTAGGGCTAGCGGGAGTGTTTGGAAACATTCAGTACTTC. This codes for CASSLGLAGVFGNIQYF.

The chain has TRBV11-2 and TRBJ1-2; 10 bases fit TRBD1. V trimming: 6 bases; J trimming: 7 bases; junction bases outside the gene matches: 5. This CDR3 comprises 13 residues. Germline-derived CDR1 and CDR2 are SGHAT and FQNNGV. CDR3 coding DNA: TGTGCCAGCAGGTCTGACAGGGGGCTTGGCTACACCTTC. Its protein product is CASRSDRGLGYTF.

The rearrangement uses TRBV5-1 and TRBJ1-3; maybe TRBD1 (5 bases). In germline, CDR1 is SGHRS, CDR2 YFSETQ. Trimming removed 0 bases from V and 0 bases from J, with 10 bases in between. The CDR3 length is 16 residues. CDR3 sequence: CASSLARAGSGNTIYF. CDR3 DNA sequence: TGCGCCAGCAGCTTGGCCAGGGCCGGCTCTGGAAACACCATATATTTT.

This sequence joins TRBV2 and TRBJ2-1, with 14 nucleotides matching TRBD2. Germline assignment: CDR1 SNHLY and CDR2 FYNNEI. The CDR3 sequence is 16 residues long. V was clipped by 11 bases and J by 9 bases; unmatched bases: 15. In DNA form, the CDR3 reads TGTGCCCGAGACGTTGGGGGACTAGCGGGAGCCTCTGAGCAGTTCTTC. Its protein is CARDVGGLAGASEQFF.

CDR3 protein: CASSPQDYSYEQYF. CDR3 nucleotides: TGTGCCAGCAGCCCCCAGGACTACTCCTACGAGCAGTACTTC. The J gene is TRBJ2-7, the V gene TRBV9, with D perhaps TRBD2 (6 bases). In germline, CDR1 is SGDLS, CDR2 YYNGEE. The CDR3 is 14 amino acids. V gave up 4 bases and J gave up 0 bases, with 11 bases separating them. Full variable domain (rest looked up from reference TRBV9 and TRBJ2-7): DSGVTQTPKHLITATGQRVTLRCSPRSGDLSVYWYQQSLDQGLQFLIQYYNGEERAKGNILERFSAQQFPDLHSELNLSSLELGDSALYFCASSPQDYSYEQYFGPGTRLTVT.

J is TRBJ2-7 and V is TRBV5-5, with a tentative D call TRBD1 (5 bases). This CDR3 region has 14 residues. V was pared by 0 bases and J by 1 base, with 8 bases between. CDR1 is SGHKS, CDR2 YYEKEE, per germline (reference sequence). The CDR3 DNA reads TGTGCCAGCAGCTTGGAGACAGTATCCTACGAGCAGTACTTC. Protein: CASSLETVSYEQYF.

The J gene is TRBJ1-1, the V gene TRBV4-2; D gene uncertain. V lost 2 bases and J 3 bases, leaving 10 bases between the germline ends. CDR3 length: 14 residues. The germline CDR1 and CDR2 sequences are LGHNA and YNFKEQ. CDR3 region: CASSQSSGYTEAFF. In nucleotides, the CDR3 is TGTGCCAGCAGCCAAAGCAGCGGGTACACTGAAGCTTTCTTT.

The V and J genes are TRBV19 and TRBJ2-2; 8 bases align to TRBD1. J was trimmed by 4 bases and V by 5 bases; bases with no gene match: 6. This CDR3 has 15 amino acids. Germline assignment: CDR1 LNHDA and CDR2 SQIVND (reference sequence). CDR3 DNA: TGTGCCAGTAGTCCCACAGGGGGAGGCACCGGGGAGCTGTTTTTT. This encodes CASSPTGGGTGELFF.